This record covers a single T cell receptor (beta chain). Its antigen remains unidentified. This sample is part of a study of cytomegalovirus exposure and HLA in healthy donors. Study information: Of all 398 donors who were genotyped, around 79% belonged to the Caucasian-associated ancestry cluster.

The PCR used 60 Vbeta and 13 Jbeta primers. Sequencing used immunoSEQ multiplex PCR; TCRdb keeps in-frame clones, though not all of them. Of 150,000 to 200,000 clones listed, 60% to 80% are singletons. Points from the study as a whole: Later on, analysis showed that most CMV-associated TCR beta chains appeared to be HLA-restricted. In vitro data verified a few CMV-associated chains as specific for CMV antigens.

This receptor was taken from a man between 18 and 35 years old in good health and CMV-seropositive. Sample: PBMCs.

The CDR3 reads CASSPTSGSRDEQFF. The CDR3 coding sequence is TGTGCCAGCAGCCCTACTAGCGGGAGTAGAGATGAGCAGTTCTTC. The V gene is TRBV6-5, the J gene TRBJ2-1; TRBD2 matches 11 bases. The CDR3 has 15 residues. V dropped 6 bases and J dropped 8; count of bases not matched to a gene: 9. Germline V gives CDR1 MNHEY, CDR2 SVGAGI.